Listed below are T cell receptor beta chains from one sample, sequenced in a study of human T cells and chemical hapten exposure. TCRdb fed the 5' RACE reads into MiXCR, producing one record per CDR3 protein. The table shows around 82,000 distinct CDR3 sequences, with about 7.7% occurring only once. These TCRs come from a male donor in good health. CDR3s include the opening cysteine and the closing phenylalanine or tryptophan. D genes are given only for firm matches. For some rows the clone size is stated as once, few or many, or as a class when expanded; others skip it.

d_call clone_size j_call v_call cdr3_nt cdr3_aa
TRBD1 few TRBJ2-7 TRBV15 TGTGCCACCAGCCTGGGAGACAGGGACCACGAGCAGTACTTC CATSLGDRDHEQYF
TRBD1 few TRBJ1-5 TRBV6-5 TGTGCCAGCAACAAACAGGGGACCAATCAGCCCCAGCATTTT CASNKQGTNQPQHF
TRBD2 few TRBJ2-1 TRBV6-5 TGTGCCAGCAGTCACAAGCGGGGACACAATGAGCAGTTCTTC CASSHKRGHNEQFF
TRBD1 few TRBJ2-2 TRBV3-1 TGTGCCAGCGGGGACAGTACCGGGGAGCTGTTTTTT CASGDSTGELFF
TRBD1 few TRBJ1-2 TRBV5-6 TGTGCCAGCAGCTTGGGTCCCCTGGCTGGACAGGGCTATGGCTACACCTTC CASSLGPLAGQGYGYTF
TRBD1 - TRBJ1-1 TRBV6-5 TGTGCCAGCAGGACCAACAGGGGACGTGAAGCTTTCTTT CASRTNRGREAFF
- many TRBJ2-1 TRBV5-1 TGCGCCAGCAGCTTTCTTCCCTTAAACAATGAGCAGTTCTTC CASSFLPLNNEQFF
- few TRBJ1-6 TRBV27 TGTGCCAGCAGTTCGTCCGGGACGGATTATAATTCACCCCTCCACTTT CASSSSGTDYNSPLHF
- - TRBJ2-7 TRBV13 TGTGCCAGCAGCTTAGGGCGGGGTCATTCCTACGAGCAGTACTTC CASSLGRGHSYEQYF
- few TRBJ1-4 TRBV29-1 TGCAGCGTTGGGGGGGGCCTTAATGAAAAACTGTTTTTT CSVGGGLNEKLFF
TRBD2 - TRBJ2-4 TRBV7-2 TGTGCCAGCAGCTTTAGCGTAGCGGGGAGCGGCAAAAACATTCAGTACTTC CASSFSVAGSGKNIQYF
- few TRBJ2-7 TRBV7-2 TGTGCCAGCAGCTTAGAGTGGGGCAATTTCCCCTACGAGCAGTACTTC CASSLEWGNFPYEQYF
- few TRBJ2-3 TRBV12-3/TRBV12-4 TGTGCCAGCAGCCCACCGACCTCCACTAGCACAGATACGCAGTATTTT CASSPPTSTSTDTQYF
TRBD1 - TRBJ2-4 TRBV3-1 TGTGCCAGCAGCCAATCAGGGGGCCTAAACATTCAGTACTTC CASSQSGGLNIQYF
- few TRBJ2-2 TRBV19 TGTGCCAGTAGGCCCTGGACAGCGAACACCGGGGAGCTGTTTTTT CASRPWTANTGELFF
TRBD2 - TRBJ2-1 TRBV5-5 TGTGCCAGCAGCTTGCCGGGACTAGCGGGAGGTAGCAATGAGCAGTTCTTC CASSLPGLAGGSNEQFF
- few TRBJ2-1 TRBV4-3 TGCGCCAGCAGCCTGGATGTAAACAATGAGCAGTTCTTC CASSLDVNNEQFF
- - TRBJ2-1 TRBV6-5 TGTGCCAGCAGTTACTTGGCCCCGAGGGGCGATGAGCAGTTCTTC CASSYLAPRGDEQFF
- - TRBJ2-5 TRBV6-2/TRBV6-3 TGTGCCAGCAGTTACTCGAGTCCAGGGTCGTACCAAGAGACCCAGTACTTC CASSYSSPGSYQETQYF
- many TRBJ1-1 TRBV12-3/TRBV12-4 TGTGCCAGCAGGCCTTACAGGGAGAACACTGAAGCTTTCTTT CASRPYRENTEAFF
- - TRBJ2-5 TRBV19 TGTGCCAGTAGGGAGGTTGGTCTGGAGACCCAGTACTTC CASREVGLETQYF
TRBD1 few TRBJ1-6 TRBV7-9 TGTGCCAGCAGCTTGGGACAGGGTTTTAATTCACCCCTCCACTTT CASSLGQGFNSPLHF
- few TRBJ2-1 TRBV19 TGTGCCAGTAGAAGACAGGGCGGGAACAATGAGCAGTTCTTC CASRRQGGNNEQFF
TRBD1 few TRBJ2-7 TRBV29-1 TGCAGCGTTGAAACAGGGGCGCCCTACGAGCAGTACTTC CSVETGAPYEQYF
- few TRBJ1-1 TRBV7-8 TGTGCCAGCATCACCGGGGAGGGGGAGAGCACTGAAGCTTTCTTT CASITGEGESTEAFF
- many TRBJ2-2 TRBV7-9 TGTGCCAGCAGTACGACAGCCTACACCGGGGAGCTGTTTTTT CASSTTAYTGELFF
TRBD1 - TRBJ1-5 TRBV12-5 TGTGCTAGTGGTTTCTGGGTCCCGGGACAGGGGACAATCGATCAGCCCCAGCATTTT CASGFWVPGQGTIDQPQHF
- few TRBJ2-1 TRBV5-6 TGTGCCAGCAGCTTCGGGGGGCCGGGCTCCTACAATGAGCAGTTCTTC CASSFGGPGSYNEQFF
TRBD1 few TRBJ2-3 TRBV10-3 TGTGCCATCAATCCGGGACAGTCTACTAGCACAGATACGCAGTATTTT CAINPGQSTSTDTQYF
- few TRBJ2-7 TRBV7-9 TGTGCCAGCAGCTTAGGAAAGGGGGGTCCCTACGAGCAGTACTTC CASSLGKGGPYEQYF
- - TRBJ2-3 TRBV2 TGTGCCAGCAGTGTGGGGATCGGTTCGGATACGCAGTATTTT CASSVGIGSDTQYF
TRBD2 many TRBJ2-5 TRBV5-1 TGCGCCAGCAGCTTGGGACTAGCGGAGACCCAGTACTTC CASSLGLAETQYF
TRBD2 many TRBJ2-7 TRBV12-3/TRBV12-4 TGTGCCAGCAGACCAACTAGCGGGGGATTTCAGCAGTACTTC CASRPTSGGFQQYF
- - TRBJ1-2 TRBV7-2 TGTGCCAGCAGCTTAGGCTCTGTGGCAGGGTTAGGGCGGCACACCTTC CASSLGSVAGLGRHTF
TRBD1 few TRBJ1-2 TRBV12-3/TRBV12-4 TGTGCCAGCAGTCCCCCGACAGGGTGGGATGGCTACACCTTC CASSPPTGWDGYTF
TRBD2 few TRBJ2-2 TRBV11-2 TGTGCCAGCTCATTTATAGCGGGACCCACGGGCACCGGGGAGCTGTTTTTT CASSFIAGPTGTGELFF
- - TRBJ2-7 TRBV28 TGTGCCAGCAGTTTGGGCAGGTCAGCCTACGAGCAGTACTTC CASSLGRSAYEQYF